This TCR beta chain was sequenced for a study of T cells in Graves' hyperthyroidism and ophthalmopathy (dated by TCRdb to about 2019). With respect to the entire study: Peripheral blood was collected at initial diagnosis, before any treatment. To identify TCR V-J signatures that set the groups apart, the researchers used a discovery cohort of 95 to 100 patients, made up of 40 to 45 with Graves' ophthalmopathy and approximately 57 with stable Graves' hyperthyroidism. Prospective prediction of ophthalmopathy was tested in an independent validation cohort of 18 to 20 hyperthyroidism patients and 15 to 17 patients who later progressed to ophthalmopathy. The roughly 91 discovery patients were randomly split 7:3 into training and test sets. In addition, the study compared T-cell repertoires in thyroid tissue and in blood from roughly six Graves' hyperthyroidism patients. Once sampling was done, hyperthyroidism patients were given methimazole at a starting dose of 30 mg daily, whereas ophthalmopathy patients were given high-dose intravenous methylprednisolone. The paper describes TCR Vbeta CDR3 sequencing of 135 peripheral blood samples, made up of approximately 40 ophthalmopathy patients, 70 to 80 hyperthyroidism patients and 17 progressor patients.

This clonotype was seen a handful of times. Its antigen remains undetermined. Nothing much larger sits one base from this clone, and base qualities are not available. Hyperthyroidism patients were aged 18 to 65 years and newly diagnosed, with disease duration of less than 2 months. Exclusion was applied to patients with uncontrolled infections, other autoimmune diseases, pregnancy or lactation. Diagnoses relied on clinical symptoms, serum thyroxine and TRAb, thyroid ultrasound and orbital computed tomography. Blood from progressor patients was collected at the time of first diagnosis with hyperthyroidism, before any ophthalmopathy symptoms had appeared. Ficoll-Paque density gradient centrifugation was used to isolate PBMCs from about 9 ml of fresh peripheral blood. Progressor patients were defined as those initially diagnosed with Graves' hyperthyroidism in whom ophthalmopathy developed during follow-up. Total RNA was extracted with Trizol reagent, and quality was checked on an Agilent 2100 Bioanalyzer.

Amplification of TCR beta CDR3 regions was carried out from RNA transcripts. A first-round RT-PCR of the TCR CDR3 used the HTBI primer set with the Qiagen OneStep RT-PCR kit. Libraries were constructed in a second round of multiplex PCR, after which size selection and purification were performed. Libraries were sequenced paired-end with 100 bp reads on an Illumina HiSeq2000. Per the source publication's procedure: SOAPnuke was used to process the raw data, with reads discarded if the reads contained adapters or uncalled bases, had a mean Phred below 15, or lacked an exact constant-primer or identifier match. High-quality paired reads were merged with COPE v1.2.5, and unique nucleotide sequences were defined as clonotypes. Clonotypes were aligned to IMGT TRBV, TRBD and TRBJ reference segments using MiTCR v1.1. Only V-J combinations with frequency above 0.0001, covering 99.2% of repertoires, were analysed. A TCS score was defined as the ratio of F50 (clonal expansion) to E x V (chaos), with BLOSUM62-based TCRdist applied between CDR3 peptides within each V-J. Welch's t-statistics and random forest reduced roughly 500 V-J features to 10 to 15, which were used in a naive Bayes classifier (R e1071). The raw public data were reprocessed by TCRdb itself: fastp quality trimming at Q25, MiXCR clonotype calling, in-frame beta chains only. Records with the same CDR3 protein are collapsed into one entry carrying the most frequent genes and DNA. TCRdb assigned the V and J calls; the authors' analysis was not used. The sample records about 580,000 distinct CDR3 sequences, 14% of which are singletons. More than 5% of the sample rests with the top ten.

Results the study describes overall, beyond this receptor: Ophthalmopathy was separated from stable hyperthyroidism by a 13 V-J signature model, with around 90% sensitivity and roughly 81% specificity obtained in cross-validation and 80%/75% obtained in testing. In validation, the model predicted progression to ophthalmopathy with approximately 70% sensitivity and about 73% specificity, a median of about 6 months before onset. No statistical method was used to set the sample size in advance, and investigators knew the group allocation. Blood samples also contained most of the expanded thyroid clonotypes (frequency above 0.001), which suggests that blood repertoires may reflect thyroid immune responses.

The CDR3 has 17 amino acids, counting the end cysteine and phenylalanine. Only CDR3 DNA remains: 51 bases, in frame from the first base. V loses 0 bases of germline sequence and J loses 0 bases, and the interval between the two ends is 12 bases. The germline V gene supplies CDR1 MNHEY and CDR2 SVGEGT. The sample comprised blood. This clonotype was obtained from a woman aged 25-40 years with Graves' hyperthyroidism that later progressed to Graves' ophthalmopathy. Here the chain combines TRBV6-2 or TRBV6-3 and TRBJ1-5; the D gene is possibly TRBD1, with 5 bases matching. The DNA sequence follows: TGTGCCAGCAGTTACTCGAGGGGAGGGAATAGCAATCAGCCCCAGCATTTT. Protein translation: CASSYSRGGNSNQPQHF.